This T cell receptor (beta chain) was retrieved from a study of beta chain features in type 1 diabetes. The CDR3 runs 15 residues. Germline trimming cut 0 bases from V and 5 bases from J; bases unmatched to any gene: 6. Looked up from germline, CDR1 is GTSNPN and CDR2 is SVGIG (reference sequence). Reverse transcription of all isolated RNA meant that expressed TCRB transcripts were sequenced. Sequencing used immunoSEQ multiplex PCR; TCRdb keeps in-frame clones, though not all of them. Here the sample spans about 40,000 clones, approximately 50% being singletons. The V and J genes are TRBV30 and TRBJ1-5, with 8 bases fitting TRBD1. This clonotype was sampled from a young woman in good health. The sequenced sample was central memory CD4+ T cells from blood. Written as DNA, the CDR3 is TGTGCCTGGAGTGTACATGGACAGGGTGATCAGCCCCAGCATTTT. Its translation: CAWSVHGQGDQPQHF.